The present TCR beta chain was sequenced within a study of PD-1 blockade in classical Hodgkin lymphoma. General study findings and limits: Healthy donors reportedly exceeded newly diagnosed patients in baseline TCR diversity.

CDR1 SGHTA and CDR2 FQGNSA come from the germline V gene. CDR3 length: 17 residues. With V trimmed by 2 bases and J by 5 bases, 9 bases remained unmatched. TCRdb's table, derived via immunoSEQ multiplex PCR, lists solely in-frame clones and lacks some. The sample carries around 16,000 clones, around 84% recorded once. As concerns this clone: The antigen remains undetermined.

Noted time point: newly diagnosed, previously untreated cHL patient sample. Purification of CD4+ T cells from thawed PBMCs was achieved by magnetic negative selection. V gene TRBV7-2 combines with J gene TRBJ1-5, with 10 positions matching TRBD1. The clonotype comes from a human donor with classical Hodgkin lymphoma. Specimen: CD4+ T cells from blood. The CDR3 region has the DNA TGTGCCAGCAGCTTACGGGACAGGGGCGCGGGGTATCAGCCCCAGCATTTT. This sequence encodes CASSLRDRGAGYQPQHF.